Sequencing of this T cell receptor beta chain was carried out in a study of cytomegalovirus exposure and HLA in healthy donors. This clone has just a few counts. Its antigen is unknown. CDR1 and CDR2 (germline): SGDLS, YYNGEE. V lost 4 bases, J lost 13 bases, and 11 bases stayed unmatched. The length of the CDR3 is 14 residues. Study-level results: As confirmed in vitro, a few CMV-associated chains were specific for CMV antigens. In a later analysis, donors in an Asian-associated ancestry cluster reportedly had fewer N-insertions in productive TCRs than the cohort mean.

The PCR ran on 60 Vbeta and 13 Jbeta primers. Only in-frame clones appear in the TCRdb table, and some are missing; sequencing was by immunoSEQ multiplex PCR. This table has around 110,000 clones, more than 70% appearing once. The sequenced sample was PBMCs. This TCR was sampled from a young man in good health and CMV-seronegative. The gene calls are TRBV9 and TRBJ2-1, with 10 bases aligning to TRBD2. The CDR3 DNA is TGTGCCAGCAGCCCCGGGACTAGCGCTCCGGAACAGTTCTTC. Its protein product is CASSPGTSAPEQFF. The full variable domain, its missing parts supplied by reference TRBV9 and TRBJ2-1, is DSGVTQTPKHLITATGQRVTLRCSPRSGDLSVYWYQQSLDQGLQFLIQYYNGEERAKGNILERFSAQQFPDLHSELNLSSLELGDSALYFCASSPGTSAPEQFFGPGTRLTVL.